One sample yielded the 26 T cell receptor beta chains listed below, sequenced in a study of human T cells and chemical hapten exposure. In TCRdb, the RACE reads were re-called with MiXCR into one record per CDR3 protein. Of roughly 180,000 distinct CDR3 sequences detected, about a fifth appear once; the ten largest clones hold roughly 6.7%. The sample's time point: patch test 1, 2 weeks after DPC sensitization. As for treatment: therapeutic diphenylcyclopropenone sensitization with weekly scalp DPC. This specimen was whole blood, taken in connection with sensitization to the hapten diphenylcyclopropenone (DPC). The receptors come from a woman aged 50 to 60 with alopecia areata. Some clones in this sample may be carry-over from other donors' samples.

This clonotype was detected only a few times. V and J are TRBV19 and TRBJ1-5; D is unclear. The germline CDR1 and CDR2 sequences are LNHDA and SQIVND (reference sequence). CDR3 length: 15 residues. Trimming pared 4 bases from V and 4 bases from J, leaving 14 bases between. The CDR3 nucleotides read TGTGCCAGTAGTAATTCTGGGTGGGCTAATCAGCCCCAGCATTTT. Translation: CASSNSGWANQPQHF.

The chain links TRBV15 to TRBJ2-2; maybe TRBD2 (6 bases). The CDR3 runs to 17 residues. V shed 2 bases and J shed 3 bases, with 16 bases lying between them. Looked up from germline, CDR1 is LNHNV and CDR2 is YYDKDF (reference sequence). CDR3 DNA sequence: TGTGCCACCAGCAGACCCGGAGATCCGGGGGACACCGGGGAGCTGTTTTTT. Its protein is CATSRPGDPGDTGELFF.

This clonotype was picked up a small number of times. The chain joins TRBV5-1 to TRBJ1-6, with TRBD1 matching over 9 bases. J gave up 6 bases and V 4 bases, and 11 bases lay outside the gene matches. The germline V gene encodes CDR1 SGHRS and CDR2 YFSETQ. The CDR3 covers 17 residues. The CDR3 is CASSPGQGLASNSPLHF. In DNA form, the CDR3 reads TGCGCCAGCAGCCCTGGACAGGGGCTTGCTAGTAATTCACCCCTCCACTTT.

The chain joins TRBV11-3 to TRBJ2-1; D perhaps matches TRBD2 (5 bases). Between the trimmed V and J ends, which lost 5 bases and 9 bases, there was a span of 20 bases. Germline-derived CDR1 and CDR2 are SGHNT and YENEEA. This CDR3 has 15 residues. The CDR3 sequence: CASSLNSGSGGEQFF. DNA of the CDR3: TGTGCCAGCAGCCTAAATTCGGGGTCAGGAGGTGAGCAGTTCTTC.

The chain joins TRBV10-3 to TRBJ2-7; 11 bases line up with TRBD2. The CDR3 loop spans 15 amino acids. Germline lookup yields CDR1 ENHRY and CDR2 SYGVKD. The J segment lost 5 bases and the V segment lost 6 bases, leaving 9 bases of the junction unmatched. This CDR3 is CAIRDRLAGIHEQYF. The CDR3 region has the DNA TGTGCCATCAGAGACCGACTAGCGGGAATCCACGAGCAGTACTTC.

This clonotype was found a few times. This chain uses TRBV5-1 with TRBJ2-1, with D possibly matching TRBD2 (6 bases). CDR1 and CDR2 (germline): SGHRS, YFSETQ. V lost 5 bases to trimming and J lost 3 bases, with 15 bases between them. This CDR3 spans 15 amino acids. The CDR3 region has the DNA TGCGCCAGCAGAACCTCGGGAGACCTCTACAATGAGCAGTTCTTC. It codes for CASRTSGDLYNEQFF. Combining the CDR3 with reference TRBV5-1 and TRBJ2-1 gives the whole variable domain KAGVTQTPRYLIKTRGQQVTLSCSPISGHRSVSWYQQTPGQGLQFLFEYFSETQRNKGNFPGRFSGRQFSNSRSEMNVSTLELGDSALYLCASRTSGDLYNEQFFGPGTRLTVL.

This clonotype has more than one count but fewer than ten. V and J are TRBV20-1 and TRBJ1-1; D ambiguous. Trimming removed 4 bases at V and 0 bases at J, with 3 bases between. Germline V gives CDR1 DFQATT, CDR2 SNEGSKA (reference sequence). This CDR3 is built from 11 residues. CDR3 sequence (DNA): TGCAGTGCTATTATGAACACTGAAGCTTTCTTT. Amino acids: CSAIMNTEAFF.

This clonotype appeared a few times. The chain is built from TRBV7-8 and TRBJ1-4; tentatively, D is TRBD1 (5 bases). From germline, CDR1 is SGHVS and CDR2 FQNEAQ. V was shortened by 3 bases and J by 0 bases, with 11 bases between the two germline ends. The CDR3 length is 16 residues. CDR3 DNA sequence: TGTGCCAGCAGCTTTACAGGAGTTCCAACTAATGAAAAACTGTTTTTT. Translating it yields CASSFTGVPTNEKLFF.

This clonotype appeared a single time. The CDR3 loop is CASRRDGANYGYTF. The CDR3 DNA is TGTGCCAGCAGAAGGGACGGAGCTAACTATGGCTACACCTTC. The chain links TRBV7-9 to TRBJ1-2; a possible D gene is TRBD1 (5 bases). Trimming removed 6 bases from V and 0 bases from J, with 11 bases in between. The CDR3 loop spans 14 amino acids. Germline-derived CDR1 and CDR2 are SEHNR and FQNEAQ (reference sequence).

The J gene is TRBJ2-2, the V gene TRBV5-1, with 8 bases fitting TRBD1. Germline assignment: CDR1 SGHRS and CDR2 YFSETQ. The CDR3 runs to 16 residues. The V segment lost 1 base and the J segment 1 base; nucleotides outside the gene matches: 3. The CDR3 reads CASSLPGTGNTGELFF. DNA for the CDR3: TGCGCCAGCAGCTTGCCCGGGACAGGGAACACCGGGGAGCTGTTTTTT.

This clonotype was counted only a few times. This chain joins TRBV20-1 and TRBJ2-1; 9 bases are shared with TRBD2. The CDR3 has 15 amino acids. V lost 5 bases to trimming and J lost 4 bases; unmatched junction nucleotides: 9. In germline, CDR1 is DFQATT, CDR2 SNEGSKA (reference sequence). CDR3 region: CSASSLAGSYNEQFF. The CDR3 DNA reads TGCAGTGCTTCTTCCCTAGCGGGAAGTTACAATGAGCAGTTCTTC.

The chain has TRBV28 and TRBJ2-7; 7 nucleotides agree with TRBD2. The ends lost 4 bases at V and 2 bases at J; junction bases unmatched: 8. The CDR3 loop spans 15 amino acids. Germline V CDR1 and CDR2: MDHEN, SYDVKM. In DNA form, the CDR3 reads TGTGCCAGCAGTTCCCCCGGGAGGCCTGCCTACGAGCAGTACTTC. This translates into CASSSPGRPAYEQYF.

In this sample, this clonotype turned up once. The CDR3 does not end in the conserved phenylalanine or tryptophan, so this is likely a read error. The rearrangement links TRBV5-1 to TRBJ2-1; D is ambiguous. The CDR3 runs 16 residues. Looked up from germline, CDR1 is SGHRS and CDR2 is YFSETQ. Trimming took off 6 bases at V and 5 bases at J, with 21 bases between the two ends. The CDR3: CASKQESLGLNNEQFV. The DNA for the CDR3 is TGCGCCAGCAAGCAAGAATCACTGGGGTTAAACAATGAGCAGTTCGTC.

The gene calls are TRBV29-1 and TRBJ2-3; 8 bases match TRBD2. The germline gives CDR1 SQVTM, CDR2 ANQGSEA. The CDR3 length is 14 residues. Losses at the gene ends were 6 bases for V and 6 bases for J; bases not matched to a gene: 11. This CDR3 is CSVKGSGRDDTQYF. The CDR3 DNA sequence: TGCAGCGTGAAGGGCAGCGGGAGAGACGATACGCAGTATTTT.

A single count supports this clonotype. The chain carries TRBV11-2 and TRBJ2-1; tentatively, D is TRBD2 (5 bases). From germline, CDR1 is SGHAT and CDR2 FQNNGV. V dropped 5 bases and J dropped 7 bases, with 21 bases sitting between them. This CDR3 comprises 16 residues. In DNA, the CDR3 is TGTGCCAGCAGCCCCATTCGTCAGAGGGCCTGGAATGAGCAGTTCTTC. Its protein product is CASSPIRQRAWNEQFF.

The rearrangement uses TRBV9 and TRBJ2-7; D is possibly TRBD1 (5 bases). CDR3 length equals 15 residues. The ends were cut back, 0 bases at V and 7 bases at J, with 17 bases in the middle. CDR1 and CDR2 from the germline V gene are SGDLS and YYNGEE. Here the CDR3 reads CASSVAAHAWTEQYF. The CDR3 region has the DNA TGTGCCAGCAGCGTAGCGGCCCACGCGTGGACAGAGCAGTACTTC.

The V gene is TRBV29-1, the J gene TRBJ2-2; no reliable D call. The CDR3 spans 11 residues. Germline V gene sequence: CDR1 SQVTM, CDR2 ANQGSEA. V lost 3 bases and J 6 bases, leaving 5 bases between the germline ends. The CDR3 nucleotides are TGCAGCGTTGAGAGCGCCGGGGAGCTGTTTTTT. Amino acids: CSVESAGELFF.

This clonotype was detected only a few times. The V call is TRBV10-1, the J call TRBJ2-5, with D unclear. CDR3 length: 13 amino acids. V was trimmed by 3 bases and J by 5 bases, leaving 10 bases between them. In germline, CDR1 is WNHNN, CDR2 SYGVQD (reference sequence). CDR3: CASSEGGLETQYF. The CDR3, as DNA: TGCGCCAGCAGTGAAGGTGGCTTGGAGACCCAGTACTTC.

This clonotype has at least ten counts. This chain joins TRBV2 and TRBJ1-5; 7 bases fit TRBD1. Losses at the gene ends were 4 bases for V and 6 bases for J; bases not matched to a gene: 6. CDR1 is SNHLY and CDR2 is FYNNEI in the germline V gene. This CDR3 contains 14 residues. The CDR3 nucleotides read TGTGCCAGCAGTGGAGACAGGGCAAGTCAGCCCCAGCATTTT. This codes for CASSGDRASQPQHF.

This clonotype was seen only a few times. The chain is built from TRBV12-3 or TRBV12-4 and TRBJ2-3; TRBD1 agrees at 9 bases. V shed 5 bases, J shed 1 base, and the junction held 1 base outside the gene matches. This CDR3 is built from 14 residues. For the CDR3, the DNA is TGTGCCAGCAGTGGGACAGGGCGCACAGATACGCAGTATTTT. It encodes CASSGTGRTDTQYF.

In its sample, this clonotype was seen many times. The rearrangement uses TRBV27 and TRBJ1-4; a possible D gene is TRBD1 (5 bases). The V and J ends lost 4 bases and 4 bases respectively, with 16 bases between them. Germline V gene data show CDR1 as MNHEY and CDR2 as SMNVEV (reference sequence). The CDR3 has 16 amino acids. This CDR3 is CASSSPGRRFNEKLFF. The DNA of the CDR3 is TGTGCCAGCAGTTCCCCGGGACGCAGGTTTAATGAAAAACTGTTTTTT.

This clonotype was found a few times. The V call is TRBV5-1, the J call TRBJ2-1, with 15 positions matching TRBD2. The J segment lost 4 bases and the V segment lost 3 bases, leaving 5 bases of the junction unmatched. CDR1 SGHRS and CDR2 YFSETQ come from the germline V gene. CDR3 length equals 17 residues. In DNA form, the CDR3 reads TGCGCCAGCAGCTCCTGGGGGACTAGCGGGGGGTACAATGAGCAGTTCTTC. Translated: CASSSWGTSGGYNEQFF.

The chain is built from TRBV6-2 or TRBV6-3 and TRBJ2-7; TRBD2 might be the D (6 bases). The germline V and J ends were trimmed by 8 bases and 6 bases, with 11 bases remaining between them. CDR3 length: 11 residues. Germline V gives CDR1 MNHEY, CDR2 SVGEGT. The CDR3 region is CASGRISEQYF. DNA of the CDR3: TGTGCCAGCGGGAGGATTAGCGAGCAGTACTTC.

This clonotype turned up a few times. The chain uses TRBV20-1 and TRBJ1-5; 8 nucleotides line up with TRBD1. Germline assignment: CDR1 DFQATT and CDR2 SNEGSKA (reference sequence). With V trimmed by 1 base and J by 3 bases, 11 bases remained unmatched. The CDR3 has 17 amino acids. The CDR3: CSARVGRQGISNQPQHF. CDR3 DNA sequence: TGCAGTGCTAGAGTAGGGAGACAGGGGATCTCCAATCAGCCCCAGCATTTT.

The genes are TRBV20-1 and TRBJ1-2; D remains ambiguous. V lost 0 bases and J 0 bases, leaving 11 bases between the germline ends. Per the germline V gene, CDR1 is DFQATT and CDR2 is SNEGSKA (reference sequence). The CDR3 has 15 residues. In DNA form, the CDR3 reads TGCAGTGCTAGAGATTGGACGGTGACTAACTATGGCTACACCTTC. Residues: CSARDWTVTNYGYTF.

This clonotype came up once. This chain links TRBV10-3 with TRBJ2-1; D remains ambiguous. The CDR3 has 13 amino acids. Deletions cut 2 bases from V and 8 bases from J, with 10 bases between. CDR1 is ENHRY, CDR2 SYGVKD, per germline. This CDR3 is CAISEELLDEQFF. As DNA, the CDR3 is TGTGCCATCAGTGAGGAGCTACTTGATGAGCAGTTCTTC.